This TCR beta chain was recorded in a study of tumor and adjacent non-tumor tissue in lung cancer. Background on the study: Patients comprised roughly 12 adenocarcinoma, a couple of squamous cell carcinoma and 1 small cell lung cancer. Stage I to III disease affected about nine men and roughly 5 women aged about 31 to 76.

The template was RNA from unsorted bulk tissue. In germline, CDR1 is MDHEN, CDR2 SYDVKM. CDR3 length: 15 residues. In regard to this clonotype: At one end the junction does not follow the germline gene, possibly because of a read error.

Three rounds of nested PCR, following a modified ARM-PCR protocol, produced the TCRbeta library. TCRdb redid the calling of the multiplex PCR reads with MiXCR, one entry per CDR3 protein. Among 90,000 or so distinct CDR3 sequences listed, roughly 62% were seen once. The origin of this receptor is an older man with non-small cell lung cancer. This rearrangement joins TRBV28 to TRBJ2-7; D is perhaps TRBD1 (5 bases). Sequenced sample: lung tumor tissue. CDR3 DNA: TGTGCCTGCAGTTCAGCGACAGTGGACCCCTACGAGCAATACTTC. It is translated as CACSSATVDPYEQYF.